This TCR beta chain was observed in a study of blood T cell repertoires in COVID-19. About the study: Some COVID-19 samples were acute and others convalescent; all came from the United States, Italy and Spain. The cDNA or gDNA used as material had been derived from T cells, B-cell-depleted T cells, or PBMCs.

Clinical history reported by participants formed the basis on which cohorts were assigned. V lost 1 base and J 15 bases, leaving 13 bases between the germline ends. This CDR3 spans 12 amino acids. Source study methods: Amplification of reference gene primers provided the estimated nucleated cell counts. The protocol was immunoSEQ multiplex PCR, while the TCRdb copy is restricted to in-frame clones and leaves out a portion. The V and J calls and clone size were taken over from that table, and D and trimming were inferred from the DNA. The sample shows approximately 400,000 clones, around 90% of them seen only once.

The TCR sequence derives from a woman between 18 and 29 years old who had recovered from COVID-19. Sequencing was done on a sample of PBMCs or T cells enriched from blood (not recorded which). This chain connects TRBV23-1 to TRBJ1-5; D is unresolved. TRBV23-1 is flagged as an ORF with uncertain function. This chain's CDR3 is CASSQFGESTHF. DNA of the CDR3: TGCGCCAGCAGTCAATTCGGAGAATCTACGCATTTT.